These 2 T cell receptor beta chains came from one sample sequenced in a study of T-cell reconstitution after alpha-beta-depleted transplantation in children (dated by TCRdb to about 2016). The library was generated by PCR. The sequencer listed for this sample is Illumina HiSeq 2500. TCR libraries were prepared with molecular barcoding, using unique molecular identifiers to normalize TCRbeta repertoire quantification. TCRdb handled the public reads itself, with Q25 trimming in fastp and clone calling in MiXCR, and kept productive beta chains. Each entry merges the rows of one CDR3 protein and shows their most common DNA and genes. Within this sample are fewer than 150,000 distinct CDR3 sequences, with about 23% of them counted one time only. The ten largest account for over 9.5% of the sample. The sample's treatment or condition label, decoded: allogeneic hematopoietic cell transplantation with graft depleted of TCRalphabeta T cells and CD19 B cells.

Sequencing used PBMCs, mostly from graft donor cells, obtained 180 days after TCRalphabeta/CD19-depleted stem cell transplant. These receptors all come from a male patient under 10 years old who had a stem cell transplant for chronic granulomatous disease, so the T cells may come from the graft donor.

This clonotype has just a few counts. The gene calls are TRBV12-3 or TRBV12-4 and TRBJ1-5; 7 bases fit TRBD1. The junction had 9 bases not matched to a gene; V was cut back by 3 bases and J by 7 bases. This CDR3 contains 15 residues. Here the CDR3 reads CASSLGNRGGQPQHF. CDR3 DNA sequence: TGTGCCAGCAGTTTGGGAAACAGGGGTGGCCAGCCCCAGCATTTT.

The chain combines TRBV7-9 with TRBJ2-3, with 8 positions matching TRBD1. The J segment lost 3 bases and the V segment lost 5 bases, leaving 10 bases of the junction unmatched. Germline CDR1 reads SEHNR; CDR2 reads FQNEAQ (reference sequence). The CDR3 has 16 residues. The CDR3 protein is CASSPRQGLWTDTQYF. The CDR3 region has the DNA TGTGCCAGCAGCCCGCGACAGGGGTTGTGGACAGATACGCAGTATTTT.